This T cell receptor (beta chain) is from a study of response to subunit inactivated influenza vaccine. TCRdb processed the RT-PCR reads anew with MiXCR; each CDR3 protein has one entry. In the table there are a few hundred thousand distinct CDR3 sequences, about 20% of which are singletons. V was pared by 1 base and J by 1 base, with 10 bases between. The CDR3 length is 16 residues. Germline V lookup: CDR1 MGHRA, CDR2 YSYEKL. The J gene is TRBJ2-2, the V gene TRBV4-1; D is unresolved. The TCR originated in a man between 50 and 69 years old who received an inactivated influenza vaccine. The sample here was PBMCs from blood, taken about 20 months after vaccination. In DNA form, the CDR3 reads TGCGCCAGCAGCCAAGTTTCCAGTGAGAACACCGGGGAGCTGTTTTTT. Protein product: CASSQVSSENTGELFF.